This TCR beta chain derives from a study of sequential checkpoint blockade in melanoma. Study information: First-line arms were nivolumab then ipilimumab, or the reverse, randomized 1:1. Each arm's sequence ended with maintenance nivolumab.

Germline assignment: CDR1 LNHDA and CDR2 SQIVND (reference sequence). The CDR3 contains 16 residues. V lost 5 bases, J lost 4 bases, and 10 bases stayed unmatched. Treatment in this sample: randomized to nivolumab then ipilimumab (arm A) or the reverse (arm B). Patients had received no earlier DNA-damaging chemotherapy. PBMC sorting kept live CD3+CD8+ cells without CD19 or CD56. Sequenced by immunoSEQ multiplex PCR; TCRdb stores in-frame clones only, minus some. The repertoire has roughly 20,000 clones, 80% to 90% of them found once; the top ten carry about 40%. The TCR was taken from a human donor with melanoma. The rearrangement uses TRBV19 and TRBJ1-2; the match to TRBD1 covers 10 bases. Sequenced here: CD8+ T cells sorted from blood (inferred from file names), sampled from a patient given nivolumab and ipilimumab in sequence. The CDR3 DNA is TGTGCCAGTAGTTTAACCGGGACAGGGGATCGCTATGGCTACACCTTC. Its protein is CASSLTGTGDRYGYTF.